This T cell receptor beta chain stems from a study of OX40 agonist ivuxolimab in advanced cancers. The repertoire was sequenced with immunoSEQ multiplex PCR; TCRdb's copy has only in-frame clones and lacks some. The table includes tens of thousands of clones, 88% detected once. The CDR3 consists of 17 residues. J was trimmed by 4 bases and V by 2 bases; bases with no gene match: 12. Germline loops: CDR1 SGHRS, CDR2 YFSETQ. Sample: CD4+ or CD8+ T cells sorted from blood, taken in a trial of the OX40 agonist ivuxolimab. V gene TRBV5-1 combines with J gene TRBJ2-3; 8 bases agree with TRBD1. This receptor was obtained from an adult with an advanced solid tumor such as melanoma, head and neck, liver or kidney cancer. The CDR3 region has the DNA TGCGCCAGCAGCTTTTCCGGGGCAGGGGGCAAGGCAGATACGCAGTATTTT. Translated: CASSFSGAGGKADTQYF.